Following are 8 T cell receptor beta chains from one sample sequenced in a study of cytomegalovirus exposure and HLA in healthy donors. Using immunoSEQ multiplex PCR, the repertoire was profiled, and TCRdb retains in-frame clones only, with some absent. This sample yields around 150,000 clones, of which approximately 89% are seen a single time; 9% to 12% belongs to the top ten. The source material was PBMCs. These receptors originate from a woman aged 18-30 years in good health and CMV-seropositive.

This sequence joins TRBV19 and TRBJ2-2, with 12 positions matching TRBD2. The germline gives CDR1 LNHDA, CDR2 SQIVND (reference sequence). The CDR3 consists of 16 residues. With V trimmed by 7 bases and J by 0 bases, 3 bases remained unmatched. The CDR3 DNA is TGTGCCAGTAAATGGACTAGCGGGACGAACACCGGGGAGCTGTTTTTT. Translated: CASKWTSGTNTGELFF. Supplemented by reference TRBV19 and TRBJ2-2, the full variable domain reads DGGITQSPKYLFRKEGQNVTLSCEQNLNHDAMYWYRQDPGQGLRLIYYSQIVNDFQKGDIAEGYSVSREKKESFPLTVTSAQKNPTAFYLCASKWTSGTNTGELFFGEGSRLTVL.

This clone was found a few times. The chain joins TRBV27 to TRBJ1-1, with 8 bases matching TRBD1. After removal of 4 bases from V and 1 base from J, the junction contained 14 bases not matched to a gene. Germline-derived CDR1 and CDR2 are MNHEY and SMNVEV (reference sequence). The CDR3 is 18 residues long. The CDR3 bases are TGTGCCAGCAGTTCATCCAGGGGGCCAGCGGAGTGGAACACTGAAGCTTTCTTT. Amino acids: CASSSSRGPAEWNTEAFF.

The V gene is TRBV19, the J gene TRBJ2-3, with 12 bases lining up with TRBD2. Germline V gene lookup returns CDR1 LNHDA and CDR2 SQIVND (reference sequence). V was pared by 8 bases and J by 8 bases, with 8 bases of the junction left unmatched. This CDR3 region has 14 residues. The CDR3 loop reads CASSSGRDGGTQYF. The CDR3 DNA follows: TGTGCCAGTTCTAGCGGGAGGGATGGGGGTACGCAGTATTTT.

The rearrangement uses TRBV6-6 and TRBJ2-2; D is possibly TRBD1 (5 bases). CDR1 is MNHNY, CDR2 SVGAGI, per germline (reference sequence). With 2 bases removed from V and 1 base from J, the gap between germline ends came to 8 bases. CDR3 length: 15 amino acids. CDR3 nucleotide sequence: TGTGCCAGCAGTTACGGGGCCGGGAACACCGGGGAGCTGTTTTTT. This codes for CASSYGAGNTGELFF.

The genes are TRBV5-1 and TRBJ2-7; TRBD2 agrees at 10 bases. The germline CDR1 and CDR2 sequences are SGHRS and YFSETQ. CDR3 length: 16 amino acids. Trimming took 3 bases from V and 0 from J; bases not matched to a gene: 6. The CDR3 coding sequence is TGCGCCAGCAGCTCCGGACTAGCGGTGAGCTCCTACGAGCAGTACTTC. Translated: CASSSGLAVSSYEQYF.

The CDR3 DNA follows: TGTGCCAGCAGCTTAAGTGGTGCGGGGACCACCGGGGAGCTGTTTTTT. This gives the protein CASSLSGAGTTGELFF. The chain combines TRBV7-9 with TRBJ2-2, with D possibly TRBD2 on 6 matching bases. From germline, CDR1 is SEHNR and CDR2 FQNEAQ (reference sequence). V was cut by 2 bases and J by 4 bases, with 14 bases left in between. This CDR3 has 16 amino acids.

The rearrangement uses TRBV7-8 and TRBJ2-7; 7 bases are a match to TRBD2. CDR3 length: 18 amino acids. V shed 0 bases, J shed 4 bases, and the junction held 15 bases outside the gene matches. Germline lookup yields CDR1 SGHVS and CDR2 FQNEAQ. The CDR3 protein is CASSLALGSGLVVYEQYF. As DNA, the CDR3 is TGTGCCAGCAGCTTAGCATTGGGTAGCGGGCTGGTGGTGTACGAGCAGTACTTC.

This clone was detected only a few times. The chain employs TRBV7-8 and TRBJ2-5, with D tentatively TRBD1 (5 bases). Germline lookup yields CDR1 SGHVS and CDR2 FQNEAQ. CDR3 size: 13 residues. The V and J ends lost 2 bases and 5 bases respectively, with 9 bases between them. The CDR3, as DNA: TGTGCCAGCAGCTTAAGCAGGGCCGAGACCCAGTACTTC. Protein: CASSLSRAETQYF.